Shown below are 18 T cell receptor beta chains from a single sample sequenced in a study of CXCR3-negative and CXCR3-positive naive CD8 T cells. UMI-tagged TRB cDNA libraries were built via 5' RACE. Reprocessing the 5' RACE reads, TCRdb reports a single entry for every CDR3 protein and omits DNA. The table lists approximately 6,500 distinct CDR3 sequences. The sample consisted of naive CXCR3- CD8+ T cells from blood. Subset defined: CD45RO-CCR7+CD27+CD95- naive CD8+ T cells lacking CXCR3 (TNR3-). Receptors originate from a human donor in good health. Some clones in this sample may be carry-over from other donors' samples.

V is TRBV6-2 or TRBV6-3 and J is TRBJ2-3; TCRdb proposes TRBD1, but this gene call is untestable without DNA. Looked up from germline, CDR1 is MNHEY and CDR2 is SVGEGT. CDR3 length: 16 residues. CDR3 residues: CASSYFIGGAGDTQYF.

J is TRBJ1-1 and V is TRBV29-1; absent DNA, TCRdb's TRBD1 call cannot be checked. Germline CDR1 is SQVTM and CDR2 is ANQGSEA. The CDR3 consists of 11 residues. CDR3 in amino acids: CSAGQGTEAFF.

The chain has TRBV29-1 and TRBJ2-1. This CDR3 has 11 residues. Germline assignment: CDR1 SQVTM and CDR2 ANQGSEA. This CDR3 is CSVEIPREQFF.

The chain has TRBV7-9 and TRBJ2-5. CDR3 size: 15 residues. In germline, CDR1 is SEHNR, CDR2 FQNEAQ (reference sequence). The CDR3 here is CASSLSAELQETQYF. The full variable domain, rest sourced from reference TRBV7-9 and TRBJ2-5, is DTGVSQNPRHKITKRGQNVTFRCDPISEHNRLYWYRQTLGQGPEFLTYFQNEAQLEKSRLLSDRFSAERPKGSFSTLEIQRTEQGDSAMYLCASSLSAELQETQYFGPGTRLLVL.

Here the CDR3 reads CASSPFSYEQYF. This sequence joins TRBV2 and TRBJ2-7. There are 12 residues in the CDR3. CDR1 SNHLY and CDR2 FYNNEI come from the germline V gene.

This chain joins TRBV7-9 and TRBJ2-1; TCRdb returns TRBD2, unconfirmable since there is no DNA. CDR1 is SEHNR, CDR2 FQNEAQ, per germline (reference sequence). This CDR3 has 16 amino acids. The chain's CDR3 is CASSSSEVPLHNEQFF.

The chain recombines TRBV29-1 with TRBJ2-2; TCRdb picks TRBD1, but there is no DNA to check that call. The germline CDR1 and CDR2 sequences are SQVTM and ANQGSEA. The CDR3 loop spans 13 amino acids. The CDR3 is CSSRQANTGELFF.

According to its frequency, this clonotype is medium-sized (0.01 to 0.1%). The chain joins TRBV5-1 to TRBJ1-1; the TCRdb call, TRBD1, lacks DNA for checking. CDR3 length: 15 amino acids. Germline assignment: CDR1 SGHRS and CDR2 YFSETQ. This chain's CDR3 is CASSRTTGGNTEAFF.

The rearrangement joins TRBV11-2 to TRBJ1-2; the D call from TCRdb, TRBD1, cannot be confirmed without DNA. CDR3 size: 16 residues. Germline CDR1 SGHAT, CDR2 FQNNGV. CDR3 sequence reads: CASSFAGQGAKEGYTF.

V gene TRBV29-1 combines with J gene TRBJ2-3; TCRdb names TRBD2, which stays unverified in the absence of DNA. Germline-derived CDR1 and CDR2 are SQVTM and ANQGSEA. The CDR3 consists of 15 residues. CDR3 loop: CSVKTSGGPLYTQYF.

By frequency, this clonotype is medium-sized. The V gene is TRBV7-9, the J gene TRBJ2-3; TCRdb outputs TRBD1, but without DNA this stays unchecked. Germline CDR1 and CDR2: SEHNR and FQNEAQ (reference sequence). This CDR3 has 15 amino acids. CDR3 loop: CASSLAGTEADTQYF.

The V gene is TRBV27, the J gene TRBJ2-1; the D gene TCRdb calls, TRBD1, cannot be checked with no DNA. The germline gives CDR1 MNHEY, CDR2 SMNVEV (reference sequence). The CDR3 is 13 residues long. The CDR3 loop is CASSSGRNGEQFF.

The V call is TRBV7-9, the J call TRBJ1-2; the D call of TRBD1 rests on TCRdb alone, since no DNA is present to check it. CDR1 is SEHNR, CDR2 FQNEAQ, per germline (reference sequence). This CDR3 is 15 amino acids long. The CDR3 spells CASSPRLQGGDGYTF. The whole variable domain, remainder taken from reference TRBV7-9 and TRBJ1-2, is DTGVSQNPRHKITKRGQNVTFRCDPISEHNRLYWYRQTLGQGPEFLTYFQNEAQLEKSRLLSDRFSAERPKGSFSTLEIQRTEQGDSAMYLCASSPRLQGGDGYTFGSGTRLTVV.

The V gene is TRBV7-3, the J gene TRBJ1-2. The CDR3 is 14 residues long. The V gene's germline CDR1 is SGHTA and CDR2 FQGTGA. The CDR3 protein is CASGGDGLNYGYTF.

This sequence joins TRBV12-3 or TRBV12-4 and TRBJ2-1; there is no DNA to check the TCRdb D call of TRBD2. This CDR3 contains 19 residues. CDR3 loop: CASSLQGTSGGDFYNEQFF.

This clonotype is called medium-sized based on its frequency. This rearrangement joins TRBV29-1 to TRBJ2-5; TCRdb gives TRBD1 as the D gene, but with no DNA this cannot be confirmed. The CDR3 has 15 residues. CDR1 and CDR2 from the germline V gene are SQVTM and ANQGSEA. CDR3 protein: CSVEDPDRGWETQYF.

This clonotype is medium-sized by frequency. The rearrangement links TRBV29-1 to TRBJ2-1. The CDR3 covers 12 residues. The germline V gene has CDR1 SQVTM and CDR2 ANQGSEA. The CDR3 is CSVERGYNEQFF.

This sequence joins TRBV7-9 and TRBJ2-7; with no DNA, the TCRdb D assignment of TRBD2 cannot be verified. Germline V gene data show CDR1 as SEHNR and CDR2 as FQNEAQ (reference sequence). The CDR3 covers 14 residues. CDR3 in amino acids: CASSLSQGLGEQYF.